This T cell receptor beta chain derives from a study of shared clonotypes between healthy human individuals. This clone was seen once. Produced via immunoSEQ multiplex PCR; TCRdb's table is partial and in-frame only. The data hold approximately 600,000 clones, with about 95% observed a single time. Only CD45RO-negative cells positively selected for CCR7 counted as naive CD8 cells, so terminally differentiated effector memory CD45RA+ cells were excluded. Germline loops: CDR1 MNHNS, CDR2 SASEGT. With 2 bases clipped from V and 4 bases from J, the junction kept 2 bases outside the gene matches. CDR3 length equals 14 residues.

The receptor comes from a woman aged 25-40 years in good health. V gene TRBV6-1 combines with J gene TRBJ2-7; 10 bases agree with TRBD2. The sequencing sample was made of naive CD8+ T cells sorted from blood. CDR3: CASSELAGVYEQYF. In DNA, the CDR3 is TGTGCCAGCAGTGAACTAGCGGGAGTTTACGAGCAGTACTTC.